The next 15 T cell receptor beta chains were all read from a single sample in a study of blood T cells in healthy people across ages. For the second PCR, which ran for 7 to 11 cycles, a sample-barcoded 5' primer and a J-beta primer mix were used. TCRdb re-called the 5' RACE reads through MiXCR, storing one row per CDR3 protein. The sample lists 850,000 to 1,300,000 distinct CDR3 sequences; more than 40% were seen once. The sequencing sample was made of blood. The source is a woman aged 55-70 years in good health.

This chain uses TRBV12-3 or TRBV12-4 with TRBJ2-1; 8 positions agree with TRBD2. The CDR3 loop spans 14 amino acids. Losses at the gene ends were 6 bases for V and 5 bases for J; bases not matched to a gene: 6. The CDR3 loop reads CASRPRGGDNEQFF. CDR3 bases: TGTGCCAGCAGGCCTCGGGGGGGGGACAATGAGCAGTTCTTC.

V is TRBV6-5 and J is TRBJ2-7, with D perhaps matching TRBD2 (5 bases). The CDR3 consists of 14 residues. Germline V gene sequence: CDR1 MNHEY, CDR2 SVGAGI. The V end was cut by 5 bases, the J end by 0 bases, with 11 bases between. In nucleotides, the CDR3 is TGTGCCAGCAGTCCTAGCAGTACCTCCTACGAGCAGTACTTC. Translation gives CASSPSSTSYEQYF.

This clonotype appeared many times. This chain connects TRBV7-2 to TRBJ2-3; TRBD2 agrees at 8 bases. The CDR3 sequence is 14 residues long. Trimming at V came to 5 bases and at J to 4 bases, leaving 5 bases not matched to a gene. CDR1 and CDR2 from the germline V gene are SGHTA and FQGNSA. The CDR3 sequence is CASSPGLASDTQYF. The DNA for the CDR3 is TGTGCCAGCAGCCCCGGACTAGCTTCAGATACGCAGTATTTT.

V and J are TRBV14 and TRBJ2-7; D gene unclear. Germline lookup yields CDR1 SGHDN and CDR2 FVKESK. CDR3 length: 13 amino acids. The ends were cut back, 2 bases at V and 3 bases at J, with 8 bases in the middle. CDR3 nucleotides: TGTGCCAGCAGCCAACTGGGGATCTACGAGCAGTACTTC. This encodes CASSQLGIYEQYF. The full variable domain, in which reference TRBV14 and TRBJ2-7 provide the parts outside the CDR3, is EAGVTQFPSHSVIEKGQTVTLRCDPISGHDNLYWYRRVMGKEIKFLLHFVKESKQDESGMPNNRFLAERTGGTYSTLKVQPAELEDSGVYFCASSQLGIYEQYFGPGTRLTVT.

This clonotype was found a few times. CDR3 protein: CASSQTGGTEAFF. The CDR3 coding sequence is TGTGCCAGCAGCCAGACAGGGGGCACTGAAGCTTTCTTT. The chain employs TRBV7-8 and TRBJ1-1; TRBD1 matches 9 bases. The CDR3 loop spans 13 amino acids. Germline CDR1 SGHVS, CDR2 FQNEAQ. Trimming at V came to 5 bases and at J to 4 bases, leaving 2 bases not matched to a gene.

A few counts support this clonotype. The rearrangement links TRBV5-6 to TRBJ2-3; D may be TRBD2 (5 bases). This CDR3 is 13 amino acids long. Trimming stripped 3 bases from V and 10 bases from J, with 15 bases between. Germline CDR1 and CDR2: SGHDT and YYEEEE. In DNA form, the CDR3 reads TGTGCCAGCAGCTCCGCGGAGGAGTTCGCGCAGTATTTT. This gives the protein CASSSAEEFAQYF.

The chain combines TRBV24-1 with TRBJ1-5; the D is unclear. Germline-derived CDR1 and CDR2 are KGHDR and SFDVKD. The CDR3 has 14 amino acids. The V gene lost 4 bases and the J gene lost 0 bases, with 6 bases spanning the gap. CDR3 residues: CATSEKYSNQPQHF. The DNA for the CDR3 is TGTGCCACCAGTGAAAAGTATAGCAATCAGCCCCAGCATTTT.

This clonotype has a handful of counts. The chain recombines TRBV20-1 with TRBJ2-2; D is tentatively TRBD1 or TRBD2 (6 bases each). Germline V CDR1 and CDR2: DFQATT, SNEGSKA (reference sequence). The CDR3 is made up of 16 amino acids. With 0 bases removed from V and 5 bases from J, the gap between germline ends came to 16 bases. The CDR3 DNA reads TGCAGTGCTAGAGATAGGGGGGAGGAGTTGACCGGGGAGCTGTTTTTT. This codes for CSARDRGEELTGELFF.

J is TRBJ1-2 and V is TRBV20-1; 12 bases map to TRBD1. V trimming: 4 bases; J trimming: 0 bases; junction bases outside the gene matches: 9. Germline-derived CDR1 and CDR2 are DFQATT and SNEGSKA (reference sequence). This CDR3 comprises 17 residues. CDR3 protein: CSATHLGQGATNYGYTF. The CDR3 nucleotides are TGCAGTGCTACCCATCTGGGACAGGGGGCTACTAACTATGGCTACACCTTC.

The chain's CDR3 is CASTRGMGDTQYF. CDR3 coding DNA: TGTGCCAGCACTAGAGGGATGGGAGATACGCAGTATTTT. V usage is TRBV12-3 or TRBV12-4 and J usage is TRBJ2-3, with D possibly TRBD2 on 5 matching bases. The germline V and J ends were trimmed by 7 bases and 5 bases, with 13 bases remaining between them. This CDR3 comprises 13 residues.

This clonotype has only a few counts. This chain uses TRBV7-2 with TRBJ2-1; D is possibly TRBD1 or TRBD2 (5 bases each). The CDR3 is 17 amino acids. Germline V CDR1 and CDR2: SGHTA, FQGNSA. With 0 bases removed from V and 4 bases from J, the gap between germline ends came to 16 bases. The chain's CDR3 is CASSLAATGTSYNEQFF. CDR3 DNA: TGTGCCAGCAGCTTAGCGGCAACCGGGACCTCGTACAATGAGCAGTTCTTC.

This chain uses TRBV3-1 with TRBJ2-3; possibly TRBD2 for D (5 bases). There are 17 residues in the CDR3. V lost 1 base to trimming and J lost 2 bases, with 16 bases between them. The germline gives CDR1 LGHDT, CDR2 YNNKEL (reference sequence). The CDR3: CASSQVTAAIDTDTQYF. CDR3 DNA sequence: TGTGCCAGCAGCCAAGTAACAGCGGCTATCGACACAGATACGCAGTATTTT.

This clonotype occurred a few times. The rearrangement links TRBV6-2 or TRBV6-3 to TRBJ2-7; possibly TRBD2 for D (6 bases). Trimming pared 5 bases from V and 3 bases from J, leaving 8 bases between. The germline V gene encodes CDR1 MNHEY and CDR2 SVGEGT. The CDR3 runs to 12 residues. CDR3 DNA sequence: TGTGCCAGCAGTATCGGGGGCTACGAGCAGTACTTC. This translates into CASSIGGYEQYF.

About this clonotype itself: Mismatch with germline at one junction end may stem from a read error. This chain joins TRBV7-9 and TRBJ2-1, with D tentatively TRBD2 (5 bases). CDR3 size: 14 residues. CDR1 is SEHNR, CDR2 FQNEAQ, per germline (reference sequence). This CDR3 reads CASSVALGDNEQFF. The DNA of the CDR3 is TGTGCCAGCAGCGTAGCGCTGGGAGACAATGAGCAGTTCTTC.

The chain combines TRBV7-9 with TRBJ1-1; 11 nucleotides align to TRBD1. The germline V gene has CDR1 SEHNR and CDR2 FQNEAQ (reference sequence). V shed 5 bases, J shed 5 bases, and the junction held 4 bases outside the gene matches. The CDR3 sequence is 14 residues long. DNA of the CDR3: TGTGCCAGCAGCCGGGACAGGGGGTGGACTGAAGCTTTCTTT. Translating gives CASSRDRGWTEAFF.